Listed here are 12 T cell receptor beta chains from one sample, sequenced in a study of regulatory T cells in long-lasting Graves disease. Libraries of TCR beta came from iRepertoire HTBI primers plus Arm-PCR of CDR3 regions. From the multiplex PCR reads, TCRdb called clonotypes with MiXCR, one entry per CDR3 protein. The sample holds 400,000 to 550,000 distinct CDR3 sequences, 16% seen once. Specified time point: newly diagnosed GD, antithyroid drugs for less than 3 months. Following extraction of RNA from PBMCs, that RNA was used to make the TCR library. These data were also reused for a study on T cells in Graves' hyperthyroidism and ophthalmopathy.

Specimen: peripheral blood mononuclear cells (PBMCs), collected at new diagnosis, from a patient treated with antithyroid drugs. These receptors all stem from a woman under 40 with Graves disease.

V gene TRBV20-1 combines with J gene TRBJ2-2; the D gene is possibly TRBD2 (6 bases). With 5 bases removed from V and 4 bases from J, the gap between germline ends came to 14 bases. Germline V gives CDR1 DFQATT, CDR2 SNEGSKA (reference sequence). The CDR3 has 14 amino acids. CDR3 residues: CSAPAGLGTGELFF. The CDR3 nucleotides read TGCAGTGCTCCCGCGGGGTTGGGCACCGGGGAGCTGTTTTTT.

This clonotype was recorded many times. The rearrangement joins TRBV11-3 to TRBJ2-2; D is possibly TRBD2 (7 bases). Germline CDR1 SGHNT, CDR2 YENEEA. The CDR3 is 17 residues long. The V end was cut by 5 bases, the J end by 5 bases, with 21 bases between. The CDR3 here is CASSPGEGDRWTGELFF. The CDR3 DNA reads TGTGCCAGCAGCCCCGGGGAGGGGGACCGTTGGACCGGGGAGCTGTTTTTT. Based on the CDR3 plus reference TRBV11-3 and TRBJ2-2, the full variable domain is EAGVVQSPRYKIIEKKQPVAFWCNPISGHNTLYWYLQNLGQGPELLIRYENEEAVDDSQLPKDRFSAERLKGVDSTLKIQPAELGDSAVYLCASSPGEGDRWTGELFFGEGSRLTVL.

V gene TRBV30 combines with J gene TRBJ2-1, with 13 bases identical to TRBD2. Germline CDR1 GTSNPN, CDR2 SVGIG (reference sequence). There are 16 residues in the CDR3. CDR3: CAGGTSGTSIYNEQFF. For the CDR3, the DNA is TGTGCGGGGGGGACTAGCGGGACTAGCATCTACAATGAGCAGTTCTTC. The variable domain in full, with the rest retrieved from reference TRBV30 and TRBJ2-1, is SQTIHQWPATLVQPVGSPLSLECTVEGTSNPNLYWYRQAAGRGLQLLFYSVGIGQISSEVPQNLSASRPQDRQFILSSKKLLLSDSGFYLCAGGTSGTSIYNEQFFGPGTRLTVL.

This clonotype was observed at least ten times. One end of the junction does not line up with germline, which may come from a read error. The chain employs TRBV7-7 and TRBJ2-7; D uncertain. CDR3 length: 13 residues. Germline V gives CDR1 SSHAT, CDR2 FNYEAQ (reference sequence). This CDR3 reads CASSSDGDYEQYF. The CDR3 bases are TGTGCTAGCAGCTCCGACGGAGACTACGAGCAGTACTTC. Variable domain in full (rest from reference TRBV7-7 and TRBJ2-7): GAGVSQSPRYKVTKRGQDVTLRCDPISSHATLYWYQQALGQGPEFLTYFNYEAQPDKSGLPSDRFSAERPEGSISTLTIQRTEQRDSAMYRCASSSDGDYEQYFGPGTRLTVT.

This rearrangement joins TRBV19 to TRBJ1-6; D is ambiguous. The CDR3 has 15 residues. The germline V gene has CDR1 LNHDA and CDR2 SQIVND (reference sequence). V lost 3 bases and J 0 bases, leaving 6 bases between the germline ends. The CDR3 nucleotides are TGTGCCAGTAGTATTGGGAGCTCCTATAATTCACCCCTCCACTTT. This gives the protein CASSIGSSYNSPLHF.

This clonotype was observed a single time. A much more abundant neighbour one base away suggests this may be a read error. The rearrangement uses TRBV29-1 and TRBJ1-1, with a weak D call TRBD1 (5 bases). The CDR3 has 14 amino acids. V lost 2 bases to trimming and J lost 4 bases, with 14 bases between them. Per the germline V gene, CDR1 is SQVTM and CDR2 is ANQGSEA. The CDR3 bases are TGCAGCGTTGAATTCACGGGACCCAGCACTGAAGCTTTCTTT. The encoded protein is CSVEFTGPSTEAFF. Based on the CDR3 plus reference TRBV29-1 and TRBJ1-1, the full variable domain is SAVISQKPSRDICQRGTSLTIQCQVDSQVTMMFWYRQQPGQSLTLIATANQGSEATYESGFVIDKFPISRPNLTFSTLTVSNMSPEDSSIYLCSVEFTGPSTEAFFGQGTRLTVV.

This clonotype occurred many times. V is TRBV28 and J is TRBJ1-1; no definite D call. V lost 6 bases and J lost 1, with 15 bases in between. The CDR3 is made up of 15 amino acids. From germline, CDR1 is MDHEN and CDR2 SYDVKM. The CDR3 sequence: CASSPNLVGNTEAFF. The CDR3 nucleotides are TGTGCCAGCAGCCCCAATCTCGTGGGGAACACTGAAGCTTTCTTT.

Concerning this clonotype itself: This may come from a read error, since a much larger clone is one base off. The chain couples TRBV30 to TRBJ1-2; maybe TRBD1 (6 bases). The length of the CDR3 is 12 residues. Germline CDR1 and CDR2: GTSNPN and SVGIG (reference sequence). CDR3 loop: CAWTGDTLGYPF. CDR3 in DNA: TGTGCCTGGACAGGGGATACTCTTGGCTACCCCTTC.

At least ten counts were recorded for this clonotype. The CDR3 sequence: CSAPSGQRSGYTF. CDR3 DNA sequence: TGCAGTGCTCCCTCCGGACAGCGAAGTGGCTACACCTTC. This sequence joins TRBV20-1 and TRBJ1-2, with a tentative D call TRBD1 (6 bases). V lost 5 bases and J lost 7, with 17 bases in between. This CDR3 is built from 13 residues. The germline gives CDR1 DFQATT, CDR2 SNEGSKA (reference sequence).

This clonotype was seen ten or more times. The chain is built from TRBV28 and TRBJ2-1; TRBD2 matches 13 bases. Per germline, CDR1 MDHEN and CDR2 SYDVKM. J gave up 8 bases and V 3 bases, and 4 bases lay outside the gene matches. The CDR3 contains 15 residues. Here the CDR3 reads CASSLRLAGGYEQFF. For the CDR3, the DNA is TGTGCCAGCAGTTTGCGACTAGCGGGAGGCTATGAGCAGTTCTTC.

The V gene is TRBV10-3, the J gene TRBJ2-7; D unresolved. The V end lost 0 bases, the J end lost 3 bases, and 12 bases lay between the germline ends. The germline V gene encodes CDR1 ENHRY and CDR2 SYGVKD. The CDR3 has 15 residues. The chain's CDR3 is CAISESTTTGYEQYF. The DNA of the CDR3 is TGTGCCATCAGTGAGTCGACCACCACGGGCTACGAGCAGTACTTC.

This clonotype was counted at least ten times. This sequence joins TRBV18 and TRBJ2-3, with 8 bases that match TRBD2. The CDR3 totals 15 residues. V was pared by 2 bases and J by 4 bases, with 5 bases of the junction left unmatched. The V gene's germline CDR1 is KGHSH and CDR2 LQKENI. The DNA of the CDR3 is TGTGCCAGCTCACCATTTATGGGACTAGCAGATACGCAGTATTTT. Translated: CASSPFMGLADTQYF.